What follows are 20 T cell receptor beta chains derived from one specimen sequenced in a study of blood T cell repertoires in COVID-19. The protocol was immunoSEQ multiplex PCR, while the TCRdb copy is restricted to in-frame clones and leaves out a portion. The repertoire includes about 210,000 clones, just over 90% of them detected once, and 1% to 1.5% sits in the top ten. The sequenced sample was peripheral blood. The receptors were sampled from a man younger than 40 with acute or convalescent COVID-19.

The chain is built from TRBV7-2 and TRBJ2-1; 9 bases fit TRBD2. CDR3 size: 15 residues. Germline V gene lookup returns CDR1 SGHTA and CDR2 FQGNSA. The ends lost 2 bases at V and 6 bases at J; junction bases unmatched: 5. The CDR3 region has the DNA TGTGCCAGCAGCTTATGGGCTAGCGGGGCCAATGAGCAGTTCTTC. Protein sequence: CASSLWASGANEQFF.

The chain joins TRBV3-1 (or the pseudogene TRBV3-2) to TRBJ2-5; TRBD2 agrees at 9 bases. Trimming removed 8 bases from V and 5 bases from J; junction bases left unmatched: 12. This CDR3 comprises 15 residues. From germline, CDR1 is LGHDT and CDR2 YNNKEL (reference sequence). The CDR3 DNA follows: TGTGCCAGCCGGCTAGCGGGGAGATCAATGGAGACCCAGTACTTC. It encodes CASRLAGRSMETQYF.

This clone was picked up one time. The V call is TRBV28, the J call TRBJ2-2; 7 positions agree with TRBD1. The CDR3 has 16 residues. Germline assignment: CDR1 MDHEN and CDR2 SYDVKM. With V trimmed by 5 bases and J by 6 bases, 12 bases remained unmatched. CDR3 coding DNA: TGTGCCAGCAGTCCGGGGACAGCTCCCTACGCCGGGGAGCTGTTTTTT. This sequence encodes CASSPGTAPYAGELFF.

The V and J genes are TRBV29-1 and TRBJ2-7; 9 bases agree with TRBD1. J lost 3 bases, V lost 4 bases, and 4 bases had no gene match. Germline assignment: CDR1 SQVTM and CDR2 ANQGSEA. The CDR3 length is 13 residues. CDR3 in amino acids: CSVVGTGFYEQYF. CDR3 bases: TGCAGCGTTGTTGGGACAGGGTTCTACGAGCAGTACTTC.

J is TRBJ2-7 and V is TRBV5-4; TRBD1 agrees at 7 bases. The V segment lost 4 bases and the J segment 0 bases; nucleotides outside the gene matches: 4. Germline V lookup: CDR1 SGHNT, CDR2 YYREEE (reference sequence). This CDR3 region has 14 residues. The CDR3 spells CASSPTGSSYEQYF. The CDR3 DNA reads as TGTGCCAGCAGCCCGACAGGGAGCTCCTACGAGCAGTACTTC.

The chain uses TRBV28 and TRBJ1-2; D perhaps matches TRBD1 (6 bases). The CDR3 length is 14 residues. V lost 7 bases, J lost 4 bases, and 16 bases lay in between. In germline, CDR1 is MDHEN, CDR2 SYDVKM. CDR3 loop: CASMPGVELYGYTF. The CDR3 bases are TGTGCCAGCATGCCAGGGGTAGAGCTCTATGGCTACACCTTC.

This chain connects TRBV11-1 to TRBJ2-1, with 12 nucleotides matching TRBD2. This CDR3 comprises 15 residues. Unmatched junction bases numbered 2, after V lost 3 bases and J lost 5 bases. The germline V gene has CDR1 SGHAT and CDR2 FQDESV (reference sequence). The DNA for the CDR3 is TGTGCCAGCAGCTTGACTAGCGGGGGACACAATGAGCAGTTCTTC. Its protein product is CASSLTSGGHNEQFF. The variable domain in full, with the rest retrieved from reference TRBV11-1 and TRBJ2-1, is EAEVAQSPRYKITEKSQAVAFWCDPISGHATLYWYRQILGQGPELLVQFQDESVVDDSQLPKDRFSAERLKGVDSTLKIQPAELGDSAMYLCASSLTSGGHNEQFFGPGTRLTVL.

This chain links TRBV16 with TRBJ1-1; D uncertain. The CDR3 is 13 residues long. The germline V gene has CDR1 KGHSY and CDR2 FQNENV. The V and J ends lost 4 bases and 3 bases respectively, with 9 bases between them. CDR3 sequence reads: CASSPGRDTEAFF. DNA of the CDR3: TGTGCCAGCAGCCCGGGAAGGGACACTGAAGCTTTCTTT.

This chain links TRBV11-2 with TRBJ1-1; 7 bases are a match to TRBD1. Germline V gene sequence: CDR1 SGHAT, CDR2 FQNNGV. With 3 bases clipped from V and 2 bases from J, the junction kept 6 bases outside the gene matches. This CDR3 has 15 residues. The CDR3 reads CASSFEGTANTEAFF. The DNA of the CDR3 is TGTGCCAGCAGCTTCGAGGGGACAGCAAACACTGAAGCTTTCTTT.

This rearrangement joins TRBV29-1 to TRBJ1-5; D possibly corresponds to TRBD1 (5 bases). The V gene's germline CDR1 is SQVTM and CDR2 ANQGSEA. This CDR3 has 13 amino acids. Trimming removed 5 bases from V and 3 bases from J, with 11 bases in between. CDR3 sequence (DNA): TGCAGCGTTTCGCAGGGATTCAATCAGCCCCAGCATTTT. Its translation is CSVSQGFNQPQHF.

This clone was recorded only once. The genes are TRBV6-7 and TRBJ1-5, with 9 nucleotides matching TRBD1. TRBV6-7 is labeled an ORF, and its function is uncertain. The CDR3 is made up of 16 amino acids. J gave up 7 bases and V 4 bases, and 11 bases lay outside the gene matches. The CDR3 loop reads CASSSPGQGRLQPQHF. In nucleotides, the CDR3 is TGTGCCAGCAGTTCCCCGGGACAGGGAAGGTTGCAGCCCCAGCATTTT.

Only a few counts were recorded for this clone. V and J are TRBV2 and TRBJ2-5; unclear D gene. This CDR3 is built from 14 residues. Trimming took off 4 bases at V and 0 bases at J, with 9 bases between the two ends. Germline CDR1 reads SNHLY; CDR2 reads FYNNEI. The CDR3 here is CASSAGGDQETQYF. CDR3 nucleotides: TGTGCCAGCAGTGCGGGTGGCGACCAAGAGACCCAGTACTTC.

The V call is TRBV4-1, the J call TRBJ1-5; D ambiguous. The CDR3 extends over 16 amino acids. V was shortened by 0 bases and J by 0 bases, with 9 bases between the two germline ends. Germline CDR1 is MGHRA and CDR2 is YSYEKL. The CDR3 region has the DNA TGCGCCAGCAGCCAAGATGGGAGATATAGCAATCAGCCCCAGCATTTT. Amino acids: CASSQDGRYSNQPQHF.

The rearrangement links TRBV24-1 to TRBJ2-1; D perhaps matches TRBD2 (6 bases). Per germline, CDR1 KGHDR and CDR2 SFDVKD. The CDR3 spans 15 residues. Trimming pared 3 bases from V and 14 bases from J, leaving 22 bases between. The CDR3 is CATSDPKMSPGVEFF. The CDR3 bases are TGTGCCACCAGTGATCCAAAAATGTCACCGGGGGTTGAGTTCTTC.

The chain couples TRBV15 to TRBJ2-5; TRBD2 matches at 7 bases. This CDR3 contains 13 residues. Germline V lookup: CDR1 LNHNV, CDR2 YYDKDF (reference sequence). After removal of 3 bases from V and 5 bases from J, the junction contained 3 bases not matched to a gene. CDR3 nucleotide sequence: TGTGCCACCAGCAGGGGGGGGTTGGAGACCCAGTACTTC. It codes for CATSRGGLETQYF.

To note about this clone: Other nucleotide sequences in the sample specify the same CDR3. V and J are TRBV5-1 and TRBJ1-1, with D maybe TRBD1 (5 bases). The germline gives CDR1 SGHRS, CDR2 YFSETQ. V was shortened by 0 bases and J by 4 bases, with 10 bases between the two germline ends. The CDR3 consists of 14 residues. Here the CDR3 DNA reads TGCGCCAGCAGCTTGGGGCAGGGTGGCACTGAAGCTTTCTTT. This translates into CASSLGQGGTEAFF.

This clone is a singleton in its sample. V is TRBV3-1 (or the pseudogene TRBV3-2) and J is TRBJ2-7; 8 nucleotides match TRBD2. The CDR3 runs to 13 residues. The V segment lost 4 bases and the J segment 4 bases; nucleotides outside the gene matches: 3. In germline, CDR1 is LGHDT, CDR2 YNNKEL (reference sequence). The CDR3 sequence: CASSRAGGYEQYF. DNA of the CDR3: TGTGCCAGCAGCCGGGCGGGGGGTTACGAGCAGTACTTC.

J is TRBJ2-7 and V is TRBV3-1 (or the pseudogene TRBV3-2); 8 positions match TRBD2. Germline-derived CDR1 and CDR2 are LGHDT and YNNKEL (reference sequence). The CDR3 extends over 15 amino acids. The V gene end was trimmed by 0 bases and the J gene end by 0 bases; junction bases not matched to a gene: 1. The chain's CDR3 is CASSQDGRASYEQYF. Written as DNA, the CDR3 is TGTGCCAGCAGCCAAGACGGGAGGGCCTCCTACGAGCAGTACTTC.

The chain recombines TRBV11-1 with TRBJ2-5; D ambiguous. Trimming left V 3 bases short and J 1 base short, with 9 bases between. CDR3 length: 14 residues. Germline CDR1 reads SGHAT; CDR2 reads FQDESV (reference sequence). The CDR3 spells CASSFRVSQETQYF. DNA for the CDR3: TGTGCCAGCAGCTTCCGGGTGTCCCAAGAGACCCAGTACTTC.

V is TRBV5-1 and J is TRBJ1-1; 7 bases are shared with TRBD1. The CDR3 consists of 15 residues. J lost 1 base, V lost 2 bases, and 5 bases had no gene match. The germline V gene has CDR1 SGHRS and CDR2 YFSETQ. CDR3 in DNA: TGCGCCAGCAGCTTCCGACAGGGACCGAACACTGAAGCTTTCTTT. Amino acid sequence: CASSFRQGPNTEAFF.